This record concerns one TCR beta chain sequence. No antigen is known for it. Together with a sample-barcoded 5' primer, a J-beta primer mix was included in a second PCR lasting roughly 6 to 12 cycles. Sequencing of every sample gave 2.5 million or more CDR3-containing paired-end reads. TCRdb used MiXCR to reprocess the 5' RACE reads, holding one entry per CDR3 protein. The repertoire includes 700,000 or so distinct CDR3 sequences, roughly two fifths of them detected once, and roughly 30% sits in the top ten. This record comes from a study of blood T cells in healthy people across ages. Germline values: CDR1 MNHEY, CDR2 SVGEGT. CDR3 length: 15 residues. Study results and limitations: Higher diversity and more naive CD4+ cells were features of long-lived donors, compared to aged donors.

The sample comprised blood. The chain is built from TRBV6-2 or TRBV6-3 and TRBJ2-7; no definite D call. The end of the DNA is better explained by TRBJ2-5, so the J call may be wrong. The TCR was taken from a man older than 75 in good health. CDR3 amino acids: CASSYGLGNAETQYF. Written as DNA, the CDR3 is TGTGCCAGCAGTTACGGGCTTGGGAACGCCGAGACCCAGTACTTC.